These T cell receptor beta chains were read from a single sample in a study of beta chain features in type 1 diabetes. Method: immunoSEQ multiplex PCR; TCRdb's copy keeps in-frame clones and lacks some. The profile shows around 160,000 clones, around 50% of them singletons. The sample comprised Tregs from blood. The receptors come from a man between 18 and 29 years old in good health. The CDR3 runs from the conserved cysteine through the conserved F or W. The D gene is left open where the match is weak. Not all rows give a size; the values are once, few, many and, for expanded clones, a class.

J gene | D gene | CDR3 length | clone size | V gene | CDR3 protein | CDR3 DNA
TRBJ2-2 | - | 12 | - | TRBV5-1 | CASTLVPGELFF | TGCGCCAGCACGTTAGTCCCCGGGGAGCTGTTTTTT
TRBJ1-2 | - | 13 | - | TRBV27 | CASSFYSNYGYTF | TGTGCCAGCAGTTTCTATAGTAACTATGGCTACACCTTC
TRBJ2-5 | - | 13 | - | TRBV6-1 | CASSPGYQETQYF | TGTGCCAGCAGTCCCGGGTACCAAGAGACCCAGTACTTC
TRBJ2-5 | TRBD2 | 17 | - | TRBV11-2 | CASSLDLAGGAGETQYF | TGTGCCAGCAGCTTAGACCTAGCGGGAGGTGCGGGCGAGACCCAGTACTTC
TRBJ2-2 | - | 12 | - | TRBV18 | CASSAGTGELFF | TGTGCCAGCTCAGCGGGGACCGGGGAGCTGTTTTTT
TRBJ1-6 | TRBD1 | 21 | - | TRBV9 | CASSVGPWTGGIDSGNSPLHF | TGTGCCAGCAGCGTAGGCCCCTGGACAGGGGGGATCGATTCCGGTAATTCACCCCTCCACTTT
TRBJ1-4 | - | 11 | - | TRBV7-9 | CASSHTEKLLF | TGTGCCAGCAGTCATACTGAAAAACTGCTTTTT
TRBJ2-7 | TRBD1 | 15 | - | TRBV27 | CASRRTGTGGYEQYF | TGTGCCAGCAGGCGTACCGGGACAGGGGGCTACGAGCAGTACTTC
TRBJ2-7 | TRBD2 | 15 | - | TRBV19 | CASSYGLAGSYEQYF | TGTGCCAGTAGTTACGGACTAGCGGGATCCTACGAGCAGTACTTC
TRBJ2-1 | TRBD2 | 13 | few | TRBV7-3 | CASSGGGGYEQFF | TGTGCCAGCAGTGGCGGGGGGGGTTATGAGCAGTTCTTC
TRBJ2-1 | TRBD2 | 15 | few | TRBV6-1 | CASSPRTSGHNEQFF | TGTGCCAGCAGCCCAAGGACTAGCGGGCACAATGAGCAGTTCTTC
TRBJ1-6 | TRBD1 | 17 | - | TRBV27 | CASSLSPGGDYNSPLHF | TGTGCCAGCAGTTTATCCCCAGGGGGCGACTATAATTCACCCCTCCACTTT
TRBJ1-3 | - | 13 | - | TRBV30 | CACSNSSGNTIYF | TGTGCCTGCTCAAATAGCTCTGGAAACACCATATATTTT
TRBJ2-4 | - | 18 | few | TRBV18 | CASSRGPTGPLAKNIQYF | TGTGCCAGCTCACGGGGGCCTACAGGTCCCCTAGCCAAAAACATTCAGTACTTC
TRBJ2-1 | TRBD2 | 17 | few | TRBV28 | CASSSASGGALRNEQFF | TGTGCCAGCAGTTCCGCCAGCGGGGGGGCCTTACGGAATGAGCAGTTCTTC
TRBJ2-7 | TRBD1 | 12 | - | TRBV7-9 | CASSRRGYEQYF | TGTGCCAGCAGCCGCAGGGGGTACGAGCAGTACTTC
TRBJ2-1 | - | 14 | - | TRBV9 | CASSGGPRYNEQFF | TGTGCCAGCAGCGGTGGCCCGAGGTACAATGAGCAGTTCTTC
TRBJ2-3 | TRBD2 | 15 | - | TRBV18 | CASSLTSGSTDTQYF | TGTGCCAGCTCACTAACTAGCGGGAGCACAGATACGCAGTATTTT
TRBJ1-1 | - | 12 | few | TRBV11-1 | CASSLPDRDAFF | TGTGCCAGCAGCTTACCTGATCGGGATGCTTTCTTT
TRBJ1-1 | TRBD1 | 14 | - | TRBV18 | CASSPDRGYTEAFF | TGTGCCAGCTCACCAGACAGGGGTTACACTGAAGCTTTCTTT
TRBJ1-4 | - | 13 | - | TRBV7-2 | CASSPEKSWAQFF | TGTGCCAGCAGCCCAGAAAAGTCTTGGGCTCAGTTTTTT
TRBJ2-1 | - | 16 | - | TRBV7-3 | CASSLVAVGQYNEQFF | TGTGCCAGCAGCTTAGTGGCGGTCGGCCAGTACAATGAGCAGTTCTTC
TRBJ2-1 | TRBD1 | 12 | - | TRBV19 | CASSGTVLEQFF | TGTGCCAGTAGTGGGACAGTACTGGAGCAGTTCTTC
TRBJ2-1 | TRBD1 | 17 | - | TRBV5-8 | CASSSPTGRVLLREQFF | TGTGCCAGCAGCTCCCCGACAGGGCGCGTGCTCCTCCGGGAGCAGTTCTTC
TRBJ1-2 | TRBD1 | 13 | - | TRBV6-5 | CASRETGNYGYTF | TGTGCCAGCAGGGAGACAGGGAACTATGGCTACACCTTC
TRBJ1-5 | - | 12 | few | TRBV5-6 | CASSLLNQPQHF | TGTGCCAGCAGCTTGCTTAATCAGCCCCAGCATTTT
TRBJ2-3 | TRBD2 | 16 | - | TRBV7-2 | CASSPQFASGIDTQYF | TGTGCCAGCAGCCCCCAGTTTGCTAGCGGGATTGATACGCAGTATTTT
TRBJ2-1 | TRBD2 | 15 | few | TRBV10-3 | CAIRGRLAGGDEQFF | TGTGCCATCAGGGGTAGACTAGCGGGAGGGGATGAGCAGTTCTTC
TRBJ1-1 | - | 17 | - | TRBV7-2 | CASSPARFQGMNTEAFF | TGTGCCAGCAGCCCCGCACGGTTTCAGGGGATGAACACTGAAGCTTTCTTT
TRBJ1-1 | - | 11 | - | TRBV10-3 | CAIGLATEAFF | TGTGCCATCGGACTCGCCACTGAAGCTTTCTTT
TRBJ2-7 | - | 13 | - | TRBV5-4 | CASSQTGAYEQYF | TGTGCCAGCAGCCAAACGGGGGCCTACGAGCAGTACTTC